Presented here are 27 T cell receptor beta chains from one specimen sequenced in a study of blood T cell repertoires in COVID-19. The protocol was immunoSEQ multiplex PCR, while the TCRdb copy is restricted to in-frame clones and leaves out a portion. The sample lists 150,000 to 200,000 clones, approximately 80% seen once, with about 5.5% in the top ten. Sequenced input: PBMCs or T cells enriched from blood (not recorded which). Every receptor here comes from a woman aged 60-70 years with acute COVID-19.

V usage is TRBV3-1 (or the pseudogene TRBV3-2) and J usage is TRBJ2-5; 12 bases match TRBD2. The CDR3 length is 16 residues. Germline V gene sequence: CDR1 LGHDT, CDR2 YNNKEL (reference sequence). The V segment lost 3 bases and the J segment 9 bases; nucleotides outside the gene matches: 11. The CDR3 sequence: CASSHSLAGGPRAQYF. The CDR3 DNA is TGTGCCAGCAGCCACTCACTAGCGGGGGGCCCCCGGGCCCAGTACTTC.

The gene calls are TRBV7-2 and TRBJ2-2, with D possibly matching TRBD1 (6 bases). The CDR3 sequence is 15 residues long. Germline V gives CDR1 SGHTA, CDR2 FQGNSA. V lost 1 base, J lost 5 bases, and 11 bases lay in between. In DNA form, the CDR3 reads TGTGCCAGCAGCTTAGTCGGGACACAAACCGGGGAGCTGTTTTTT. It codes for CASSLVGTQTGELFF.

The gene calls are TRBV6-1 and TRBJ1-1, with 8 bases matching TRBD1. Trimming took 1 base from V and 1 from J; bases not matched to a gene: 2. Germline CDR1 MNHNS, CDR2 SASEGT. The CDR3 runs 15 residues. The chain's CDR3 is CASSEGQGRNTEAFF. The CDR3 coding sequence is TGTGCCAGCAGTGAAGGACAGGGGAGGAACACTGAAGCTTTCTTT.

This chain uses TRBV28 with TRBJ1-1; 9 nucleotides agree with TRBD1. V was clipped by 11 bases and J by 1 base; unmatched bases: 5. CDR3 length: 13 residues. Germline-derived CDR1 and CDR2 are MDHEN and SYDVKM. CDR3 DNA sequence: TGTGCCGGACAGGGGTTTTCGAACACTGAAGCTTTCTTT. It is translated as CAGQGFSNTEAFF.

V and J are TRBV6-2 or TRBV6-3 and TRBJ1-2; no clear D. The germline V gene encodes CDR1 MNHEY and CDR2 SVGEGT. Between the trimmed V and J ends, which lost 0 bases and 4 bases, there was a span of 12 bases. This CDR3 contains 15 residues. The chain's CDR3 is CASSYSIGGTYGYTF. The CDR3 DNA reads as TGTGCCAGCAGTTACTCAATCGGCGGAACCTATGGCTACACCTTC.

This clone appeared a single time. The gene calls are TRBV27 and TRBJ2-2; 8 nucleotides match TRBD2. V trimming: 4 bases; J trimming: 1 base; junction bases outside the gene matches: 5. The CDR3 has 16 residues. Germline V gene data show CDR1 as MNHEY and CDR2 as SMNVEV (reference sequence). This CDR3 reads CASSSLAGRNTGELFF. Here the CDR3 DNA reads TGTGCCAGCAGTTCCCTAGCGGGCAGGAACACCGGGGAGCTGTTTTTT.

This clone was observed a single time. As DNA, the CDR3 is TGTGCCAGCCGCGGGCAGGGGAGAAGGGAAGCTTTCTTT. Protein sequence: CASRGQGRREAFF. This chain connects TRBV19 to TRBJ1-1; D is possibly TRBD1 (6 bases). CDR1 and CDR2 (germline): LNHDA, SQIVND (reference sequence). V lost 9 bases, J lost 8 bases, and 19 bases lay in between. The CDR3 extends over 13 amino acids.

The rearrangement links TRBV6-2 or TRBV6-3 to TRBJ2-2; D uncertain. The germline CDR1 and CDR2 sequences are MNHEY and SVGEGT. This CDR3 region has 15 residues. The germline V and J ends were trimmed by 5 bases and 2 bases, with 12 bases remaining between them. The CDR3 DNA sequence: TGTGCCAGCAGTCCGATTAGACATAACACCGGGGAGCTGTTTTTT. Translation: CASSPIRHNTGELFF.

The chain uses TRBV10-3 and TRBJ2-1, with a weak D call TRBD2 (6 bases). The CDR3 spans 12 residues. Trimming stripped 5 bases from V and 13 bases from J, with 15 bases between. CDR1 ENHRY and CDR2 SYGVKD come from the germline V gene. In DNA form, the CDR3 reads TGTGCCATCAGTCTAACTAGCTCCTTCCAGTTCTTC. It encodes CAISLTSSFQFF.

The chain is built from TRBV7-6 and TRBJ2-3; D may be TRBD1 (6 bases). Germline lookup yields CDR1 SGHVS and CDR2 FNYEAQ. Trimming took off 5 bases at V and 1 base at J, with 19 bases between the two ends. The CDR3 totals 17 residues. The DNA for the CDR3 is TGTGCCAGCAGCCCCCGCCGTGAAGGGGGTCGCACAGATACGCAGTATTTT. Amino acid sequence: CASSPRREGGRTDTQYF.

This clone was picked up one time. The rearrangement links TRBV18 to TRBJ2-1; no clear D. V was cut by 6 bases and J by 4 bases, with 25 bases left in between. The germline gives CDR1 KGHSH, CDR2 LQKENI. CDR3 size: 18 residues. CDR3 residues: CASSQSSATNAPYNEQFF. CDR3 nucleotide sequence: TGTGCCAGCTCCCAAAGCAGCGCTACCAATGCCCCTTACAATGAGCAGTTCTTC.

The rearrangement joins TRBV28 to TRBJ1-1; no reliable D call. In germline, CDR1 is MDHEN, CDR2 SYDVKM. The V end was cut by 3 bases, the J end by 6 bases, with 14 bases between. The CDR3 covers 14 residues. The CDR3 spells CASSFTGLRPEAFF. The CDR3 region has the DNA TGTGCCAGCAGTTTTACCGGGTTGAGGCCTGAAGCTTTCTTT.

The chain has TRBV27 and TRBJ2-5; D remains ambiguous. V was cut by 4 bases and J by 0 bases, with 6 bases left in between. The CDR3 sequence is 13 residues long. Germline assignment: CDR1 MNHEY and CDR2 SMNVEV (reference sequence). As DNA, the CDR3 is TGTGCCAGCAGTTCACACAACCAAGAGACCCAGTACTTC. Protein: CASSSHNQETQYF.

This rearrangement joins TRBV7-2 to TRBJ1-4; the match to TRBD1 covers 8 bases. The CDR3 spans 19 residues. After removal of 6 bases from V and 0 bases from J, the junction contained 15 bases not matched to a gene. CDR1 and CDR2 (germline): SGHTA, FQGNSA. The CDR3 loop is CASRLRWQGAFATNEKLFF. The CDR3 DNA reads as TGTGCCAGCAGGCTGAGGTGGCAGGGGGCCTTTGCAACTAATGAAAAACTGTTTTTT.

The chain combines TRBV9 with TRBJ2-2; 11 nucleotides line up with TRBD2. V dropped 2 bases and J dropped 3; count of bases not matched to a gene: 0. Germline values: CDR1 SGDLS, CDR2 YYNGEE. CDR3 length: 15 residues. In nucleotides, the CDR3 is TGTGCCAGCAGCGTTAGCGGGAGGGACACCGGGGAGCTGTTTTTT. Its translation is CASSVSGRDTGELFF. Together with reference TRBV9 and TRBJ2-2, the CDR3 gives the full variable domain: DSGVTQTPKHLITATGQRVTLRCSPRSGDLSVYWYQQSLDQGLQFLIQYYNGEERAKGNILERFSAQQFPDLHSELNLSSLELGDSALYFCASSVSGRDTGELFFGEGSRLTVL.

For the CDR3, the DNA is TGCAGCGTCAGCTCGTCAGGGGTAAATGGCTACACCTTC. Protein: CSVSSSGVNGYTF. The chain employs TRBV29-1 and TRBJ1-2; D is perhaps TRBD1 (6 bases). Trimming took 6 bases from V and 6 from J, leaving 17 bases between them. Germline loops: CDR1 SQVTM, CDR2 ANQGSEA. The CDR3 spans 13 residues. The full variable domain, with the rest looked up from reference TRBV29-1 and TRBJ1-2, is SAVISQKPSRDICQRGTSLTIQCQVDSQVTMMFWYRQQPGQSLTLIATANQGSEATYESGFVIDKFPISRPNLTFSTLTVSNMSPEDSSIYLCSVSSSGVNGYTFGSGTRLTVV.

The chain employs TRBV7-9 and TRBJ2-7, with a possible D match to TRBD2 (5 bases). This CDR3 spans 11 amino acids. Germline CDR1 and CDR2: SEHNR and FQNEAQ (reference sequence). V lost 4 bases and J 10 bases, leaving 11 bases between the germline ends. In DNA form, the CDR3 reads TGTGCCAGCAGCTCGAACAGCGGACAGTACTTC. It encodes CASSSNSGQYF. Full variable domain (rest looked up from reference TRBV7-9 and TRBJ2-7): DTGVSQNPRHKITKRGQNVTFRCDPISEHNRLYWYRQTLGQGPEFLTYFQNEAQLEKSRLLSDRFSAERPKGSFSTLEIQRTEQGDSAMYLCASSSNSGQYFGPGTRLTVT.

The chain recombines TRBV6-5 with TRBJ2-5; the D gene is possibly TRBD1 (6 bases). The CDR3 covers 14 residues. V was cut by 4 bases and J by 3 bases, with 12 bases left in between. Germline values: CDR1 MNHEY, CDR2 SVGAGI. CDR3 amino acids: CASSFRGGEETQYF. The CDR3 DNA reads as TGTGCCAGCAGTTTCAGGGGTGGGGAAGAGACCCAGTACTTC.

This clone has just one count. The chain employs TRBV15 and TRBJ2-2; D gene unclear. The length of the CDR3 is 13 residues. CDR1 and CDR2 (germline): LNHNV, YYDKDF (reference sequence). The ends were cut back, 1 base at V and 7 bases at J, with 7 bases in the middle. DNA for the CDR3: TGTGCCACCAGCAGAGCCCCCTACGGGGAGCTGTTTTTT. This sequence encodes CATSRAPYGELFF.

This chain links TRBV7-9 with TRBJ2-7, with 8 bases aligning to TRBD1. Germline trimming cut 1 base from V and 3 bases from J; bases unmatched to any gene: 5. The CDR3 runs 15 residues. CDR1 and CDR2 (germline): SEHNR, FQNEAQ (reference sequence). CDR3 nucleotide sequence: TGTGCCAGCAGCTTAGGGGCAGGGGGCGGCTACGAGCAGTACTTC. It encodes CASSLGAGGGYEQYF.

The CDR3 spells CASSHLIQDLLRGEQYV. CDR3 nucleotides: TGTGCCAGCAGCCACCTAATCCAGGACCTTCTAAGGGGGGAGCAGTACGTC. V and J are TRBV3-1 (or the pseudogene TRBV3-2) and TRBJ2-7, with D maybe TRBD1 (6 bases). CDR3 length: 17 amino acids. V dropped 3 bases and J dropped 7 bases, with 25 bases sitting between them. The germline V gene encodes CDR1 LGHDT and CDR2 YNNKEL (reference sequence).

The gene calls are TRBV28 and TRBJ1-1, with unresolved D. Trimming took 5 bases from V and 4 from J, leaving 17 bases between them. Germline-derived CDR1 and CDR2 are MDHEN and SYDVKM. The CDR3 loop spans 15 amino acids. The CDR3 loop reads CASSPTQNRGTEAFF. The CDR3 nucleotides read TGTGCCAGCAGTCCAACCCAAAACCGGGGCACTGAAGCTTTCTTT.

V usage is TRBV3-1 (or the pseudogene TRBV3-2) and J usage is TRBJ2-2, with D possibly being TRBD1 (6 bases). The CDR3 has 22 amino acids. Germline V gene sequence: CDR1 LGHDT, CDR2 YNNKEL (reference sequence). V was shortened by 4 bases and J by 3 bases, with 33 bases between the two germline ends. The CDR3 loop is CASSPLSVSRINRDKYTGELFF. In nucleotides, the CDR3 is TGTGCCAGCAGCCCACTCTCCGTGTCCCGGATAAACAGGGACAAGTACACCGGGGAGCTGTTTTTT.

The CDR3 region has the DNA TGTGCCAGCATTCAAGGGGAGGGCAGCTATGGCTACACCTTC. Residues: CASIQGEGSYGYTF. This chain uses TRBV2 with TRBJ1-2; TRBD1 might be the D (5 bases). Trimming stripped 7 bases from V and 4 bases from J, with 16 bases between. CDR3 size: 14 residues. CDR1 is SNHLY, CDR2 FYNNEI, per germline.

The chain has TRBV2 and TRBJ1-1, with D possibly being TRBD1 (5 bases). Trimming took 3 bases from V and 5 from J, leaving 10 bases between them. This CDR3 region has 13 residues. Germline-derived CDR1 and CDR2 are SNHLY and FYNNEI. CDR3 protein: CASSDQGGTEAFF. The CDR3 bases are TGTGCCAGCAGTGACCAGGGTGGGACTGAAGCTTTCTTT.

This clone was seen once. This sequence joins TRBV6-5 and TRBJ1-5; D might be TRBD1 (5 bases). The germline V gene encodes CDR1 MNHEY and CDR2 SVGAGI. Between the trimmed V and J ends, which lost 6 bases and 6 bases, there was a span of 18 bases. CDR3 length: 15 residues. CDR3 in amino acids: CASRRQRRPGQPQHF. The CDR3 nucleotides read TGTGCCAGCAGGCGACAGCGCCGCCCGGGTCAGCCCCAGCATTTT.

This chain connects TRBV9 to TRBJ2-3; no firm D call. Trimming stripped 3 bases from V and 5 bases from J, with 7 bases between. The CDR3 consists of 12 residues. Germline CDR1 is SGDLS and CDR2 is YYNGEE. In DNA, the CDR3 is TGTGCCAGCAGCGGAGCAGGAGATACGCAGTATTTT. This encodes CASSGAGDTQYF.